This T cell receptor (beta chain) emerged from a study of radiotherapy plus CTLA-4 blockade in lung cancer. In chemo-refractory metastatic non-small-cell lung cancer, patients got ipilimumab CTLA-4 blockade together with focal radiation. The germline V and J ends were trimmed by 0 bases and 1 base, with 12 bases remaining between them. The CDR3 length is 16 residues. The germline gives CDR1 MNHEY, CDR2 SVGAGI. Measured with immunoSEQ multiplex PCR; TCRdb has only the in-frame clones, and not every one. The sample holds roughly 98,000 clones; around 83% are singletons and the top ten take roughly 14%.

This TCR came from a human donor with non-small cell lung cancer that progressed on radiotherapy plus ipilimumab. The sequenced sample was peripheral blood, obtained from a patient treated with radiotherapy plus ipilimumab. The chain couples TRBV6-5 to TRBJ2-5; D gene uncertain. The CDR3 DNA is TGTGCCAGCAGTTACTCGCACCCGGGCTCCCAAGAGACCCAGTACTTC. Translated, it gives CASSYSHPGSQETQYF.